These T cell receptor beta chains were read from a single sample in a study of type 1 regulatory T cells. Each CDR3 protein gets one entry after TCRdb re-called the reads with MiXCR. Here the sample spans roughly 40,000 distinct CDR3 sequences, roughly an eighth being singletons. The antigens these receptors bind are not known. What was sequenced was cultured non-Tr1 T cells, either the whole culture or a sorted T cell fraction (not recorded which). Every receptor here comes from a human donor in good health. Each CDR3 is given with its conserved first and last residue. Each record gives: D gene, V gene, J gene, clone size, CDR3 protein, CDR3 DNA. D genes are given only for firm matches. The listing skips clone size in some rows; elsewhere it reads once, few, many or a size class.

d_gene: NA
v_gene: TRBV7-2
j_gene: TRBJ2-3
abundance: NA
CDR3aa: CASSSSVDTQYF
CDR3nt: TGTGCCAGCAGCAGCTCAGTGGATACGCAGTATTTT

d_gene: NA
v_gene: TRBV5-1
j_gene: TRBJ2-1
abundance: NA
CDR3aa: CASSLAAGFNEQFF
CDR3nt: TGCGCCAGCAGCTTGGCGGCAGGATTCAATGAGCAGTTCTTC

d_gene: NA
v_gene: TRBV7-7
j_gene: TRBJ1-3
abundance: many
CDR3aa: CDRSSSGNTIYF
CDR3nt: TGTGATCGTAGTAGCTCTGGAAACACCATATATTTT

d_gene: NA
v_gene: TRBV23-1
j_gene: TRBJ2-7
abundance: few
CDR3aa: CASSHPSSLPSYEQYF
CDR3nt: TGCGCCAGCAGTCACCCCTCCAGCCTTCCATCCTACGAGCAGTACTTC

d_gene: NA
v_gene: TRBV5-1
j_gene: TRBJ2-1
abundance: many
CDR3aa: CASSLNPGFRNEQFF
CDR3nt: TGCGCCAGCAGCTTGAATCCGGGCTTTAGGAATGAGCAGTTCTTC

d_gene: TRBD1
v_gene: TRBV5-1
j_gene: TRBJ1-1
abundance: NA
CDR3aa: CASSSGQEVDEAFF
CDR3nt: TGCGCCAGCAGCTCGGGACAGGAGGTTGATGAAGCTTTCTTT

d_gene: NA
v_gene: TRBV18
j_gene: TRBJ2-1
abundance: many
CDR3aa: CASSPPARQRYNEQFF
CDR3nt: TGTGCCAGCTCACCACCGGCTCGACAGCGATACAATGAGCAGTTCTTC

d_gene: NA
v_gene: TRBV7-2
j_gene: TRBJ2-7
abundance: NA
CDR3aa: CASSLGTRSTGQYF
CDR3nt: TGTGCCAGCAGCTTAGGGACCCGATCGACCGGGCAGTACTTC

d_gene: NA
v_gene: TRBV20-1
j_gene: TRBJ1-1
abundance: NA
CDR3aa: CSAKMGPWDAEAFF
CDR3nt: TGCAGTGCTAAAATGGGACCGTGGGACGCTGAAGCTTTCTTT

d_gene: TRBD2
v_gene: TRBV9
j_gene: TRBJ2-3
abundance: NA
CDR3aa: CASGGRPTDTQYF
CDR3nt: TGTGCCAGCGGCGGGAGGCCCACAGATACGCAGTATTTT

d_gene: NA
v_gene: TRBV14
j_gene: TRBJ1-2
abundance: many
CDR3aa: CASSPSGTRRDYGYTF
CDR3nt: TGTGCCAGCAGTCCCTCCGGGACTCGAAGGGACTATGGCTACACCTTC

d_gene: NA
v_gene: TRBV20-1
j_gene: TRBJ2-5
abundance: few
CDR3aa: CSASSGLKQETQYF
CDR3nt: TGCAGTGCTAGCTCAGGACTGAAACAAGAGACCCAGTACTTC

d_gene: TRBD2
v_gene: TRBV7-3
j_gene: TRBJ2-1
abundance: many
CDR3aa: CASSLTATGGGSYNEQFF
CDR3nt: TGTGCCAGCAGCTTAACGGCGACTGGGGGGGGCTCCTACAATGAGCAGTTCTTC

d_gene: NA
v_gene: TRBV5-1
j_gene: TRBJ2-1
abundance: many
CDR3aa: CASSLVESYNEQFF
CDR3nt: TGCGCCAGCAGCTTGGTGGAGTCGTACAATGAGCAGTTCTTC

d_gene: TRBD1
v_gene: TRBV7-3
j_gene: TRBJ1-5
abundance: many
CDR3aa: CASSTTGGQPQHF
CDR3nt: TGTGCCAGCAGCACGACAGGGGGCCAGCCCCAGCATTTT

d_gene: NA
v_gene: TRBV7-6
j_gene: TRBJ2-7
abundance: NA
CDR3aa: CASSRATQGGSEQYF
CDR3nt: TGTGCCAGCAGTCGTGCGACACAGGGTGGTAGCGAGCAGTACTTC

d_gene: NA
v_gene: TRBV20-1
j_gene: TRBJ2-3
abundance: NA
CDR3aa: CSATLATLLDTQYF
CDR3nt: TGCAGTGCAACCCTAGCGACTTTATTAGATACGCAGTATTTT

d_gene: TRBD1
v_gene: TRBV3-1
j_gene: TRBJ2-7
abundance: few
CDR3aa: CASSQDGLGDRVYEQYF
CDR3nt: TGTGCCAGCAGCCAAGATGGTCTGGGGGACAGGGTTTATGAGCAGTACTTC

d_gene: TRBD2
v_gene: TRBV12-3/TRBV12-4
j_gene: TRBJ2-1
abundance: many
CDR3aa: CASRVILAANEQFF
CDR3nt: TGTGCCAGCAGGGTAATCCTAGCGGCCAATGAGCAGTTCTTC

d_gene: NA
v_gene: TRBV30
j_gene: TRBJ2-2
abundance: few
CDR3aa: CAWSWRGGELFF
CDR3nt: TGTGCCTGGAGTTGGAGGGGAGGGGAGCTGTTTTTT

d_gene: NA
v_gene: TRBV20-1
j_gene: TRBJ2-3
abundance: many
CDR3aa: CSAEGALDTQYF
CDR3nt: TGCAGTGCTGAGGGTGCCTTGGATACGCAGTATTTT

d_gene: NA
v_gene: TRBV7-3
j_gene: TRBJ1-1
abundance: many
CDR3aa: CASSSTGSGEAFF
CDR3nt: TGTGCCAGCAGCTCAACAGGAAGCGGGGAAGCTTTCTTT

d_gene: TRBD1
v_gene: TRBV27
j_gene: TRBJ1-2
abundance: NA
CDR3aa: CASRSQGEYGYTF
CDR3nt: TGTGCCAGCAGGAGTCAGGGGGAATATGGCTACACCTTC

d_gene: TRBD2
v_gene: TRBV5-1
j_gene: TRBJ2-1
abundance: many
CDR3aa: CASSTTVAGTYNEQFF
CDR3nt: TGCGCCAGCAGCACGACCGTAGCGGGGACCTACAATGAGCAGTTCTTC

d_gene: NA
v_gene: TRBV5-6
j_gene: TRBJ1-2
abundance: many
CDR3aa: CASSFQGRGGYTF
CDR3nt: TGTGCCAGCAGCTTCCAGGGGCGGGGTGGCTACACCTTC

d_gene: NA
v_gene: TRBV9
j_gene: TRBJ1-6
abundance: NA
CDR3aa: CASSVLGQTNSPLHF
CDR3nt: TGTGCCAGCAGCGTACTTGGACAGACTAATTCACCCCTCCACTTT

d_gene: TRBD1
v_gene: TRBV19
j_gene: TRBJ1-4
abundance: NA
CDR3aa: CASTLGQGNEKLFF
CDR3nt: TGTGCCAGTACCCTCGGACAGGGAAATGAAAAACTGTTTTTT

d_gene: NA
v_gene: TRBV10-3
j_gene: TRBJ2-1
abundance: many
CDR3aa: CAISTSSYNEQFF
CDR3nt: TGTGCCATCAGTACGAGCTCCTACAATGAGCAGTTCTTC

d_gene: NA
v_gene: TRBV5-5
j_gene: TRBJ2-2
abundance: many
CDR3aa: CASSPYTGELFF
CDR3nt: TGTGCCAGCAGCCCTTACACCGGGGAGCTGTTTTTT

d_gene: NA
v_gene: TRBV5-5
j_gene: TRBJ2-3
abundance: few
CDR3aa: CASSIGLAASTDTQYF
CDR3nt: TGTGCCAGCAGCATCGGGTTAGCGGCTAGCACAGATACGCAGTATTTT